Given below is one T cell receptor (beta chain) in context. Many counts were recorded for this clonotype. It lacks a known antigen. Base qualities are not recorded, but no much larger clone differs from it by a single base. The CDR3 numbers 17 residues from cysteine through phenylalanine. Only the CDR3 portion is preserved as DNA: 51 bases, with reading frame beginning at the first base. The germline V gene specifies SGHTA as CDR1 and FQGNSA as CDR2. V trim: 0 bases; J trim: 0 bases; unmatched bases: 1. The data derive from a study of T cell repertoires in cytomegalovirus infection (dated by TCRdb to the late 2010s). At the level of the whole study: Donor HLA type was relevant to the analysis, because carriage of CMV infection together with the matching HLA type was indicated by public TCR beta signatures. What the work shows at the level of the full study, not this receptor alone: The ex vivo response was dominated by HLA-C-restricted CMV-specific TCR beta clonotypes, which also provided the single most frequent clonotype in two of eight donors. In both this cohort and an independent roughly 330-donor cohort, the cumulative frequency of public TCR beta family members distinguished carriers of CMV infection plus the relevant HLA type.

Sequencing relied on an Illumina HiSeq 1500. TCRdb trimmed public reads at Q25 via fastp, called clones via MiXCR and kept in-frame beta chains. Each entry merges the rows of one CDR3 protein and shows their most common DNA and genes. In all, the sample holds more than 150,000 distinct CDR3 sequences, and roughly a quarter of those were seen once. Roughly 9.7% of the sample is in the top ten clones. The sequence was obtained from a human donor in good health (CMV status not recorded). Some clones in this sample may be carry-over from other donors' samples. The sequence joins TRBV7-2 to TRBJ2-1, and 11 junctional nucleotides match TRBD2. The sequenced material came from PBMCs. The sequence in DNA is TGTGCCAGCAGCTTAGCACTAGCGGGGGCCTCCTACAATGAGCAGTTCTTC. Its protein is CASSLALAGASYNEQFF.